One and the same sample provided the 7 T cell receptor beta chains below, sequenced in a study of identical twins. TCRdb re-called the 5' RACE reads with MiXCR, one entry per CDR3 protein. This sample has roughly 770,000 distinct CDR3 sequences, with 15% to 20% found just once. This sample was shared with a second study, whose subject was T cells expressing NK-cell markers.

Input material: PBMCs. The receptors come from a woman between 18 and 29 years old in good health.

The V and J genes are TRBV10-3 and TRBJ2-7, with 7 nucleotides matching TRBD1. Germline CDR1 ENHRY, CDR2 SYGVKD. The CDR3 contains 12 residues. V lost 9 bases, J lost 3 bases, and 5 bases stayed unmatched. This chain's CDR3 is CAIETGSYEQYF. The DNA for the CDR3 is TGTGCCATTGAGACAGGGAGCTACGAGCAGTACTTC.

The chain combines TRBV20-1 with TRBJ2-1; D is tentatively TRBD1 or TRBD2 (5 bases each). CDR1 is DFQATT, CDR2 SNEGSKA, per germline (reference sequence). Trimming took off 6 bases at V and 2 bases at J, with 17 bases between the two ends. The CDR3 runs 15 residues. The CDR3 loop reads CSANRDGRTYNEQFF. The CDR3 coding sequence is TGCAGTGCAAATCGGGACGGACGTACCTACAATGAGCAGTTCTTC.

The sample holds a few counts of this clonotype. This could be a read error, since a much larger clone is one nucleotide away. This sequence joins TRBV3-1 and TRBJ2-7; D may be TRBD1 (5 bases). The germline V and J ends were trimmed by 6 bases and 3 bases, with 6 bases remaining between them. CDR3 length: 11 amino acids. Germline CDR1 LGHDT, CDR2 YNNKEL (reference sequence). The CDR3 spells CASRDNYEQYF. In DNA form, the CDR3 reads TGTGCCAGCAGGGACAACTACGAGCAGTACTTC.

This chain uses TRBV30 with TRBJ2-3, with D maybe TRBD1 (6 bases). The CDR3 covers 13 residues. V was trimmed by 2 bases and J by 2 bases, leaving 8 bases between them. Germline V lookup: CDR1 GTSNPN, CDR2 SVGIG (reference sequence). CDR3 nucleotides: TGTGCCTGGAGTACAGGGAACACAGATACGCAGTATTTT. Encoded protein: CAWSTGNTDTQYF.

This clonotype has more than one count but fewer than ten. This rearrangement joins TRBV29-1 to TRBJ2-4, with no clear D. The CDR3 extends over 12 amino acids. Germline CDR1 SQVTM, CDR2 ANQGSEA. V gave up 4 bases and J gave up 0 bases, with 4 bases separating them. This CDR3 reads CSVALAKNIQYF. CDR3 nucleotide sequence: TGCAGCGTTGCACTAGCCAAAAACATTCAGTACTTC.

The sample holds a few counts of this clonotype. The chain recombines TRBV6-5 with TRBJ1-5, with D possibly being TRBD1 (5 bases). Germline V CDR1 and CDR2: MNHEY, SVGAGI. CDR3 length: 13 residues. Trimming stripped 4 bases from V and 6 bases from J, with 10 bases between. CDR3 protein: CASSSPGSQPQHF. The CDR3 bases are TGTGCCAGCAGTTCCCCAGGGTCTCAGCCCCAGCATTTT.

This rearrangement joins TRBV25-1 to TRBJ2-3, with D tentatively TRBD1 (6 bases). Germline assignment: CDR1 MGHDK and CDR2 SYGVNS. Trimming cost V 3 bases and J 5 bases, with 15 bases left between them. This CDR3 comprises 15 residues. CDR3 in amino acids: CASSDQHRGGDTQYF. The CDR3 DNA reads TGTGCCAGCAGTGACCAACACCGAGGGGGAGATACGCAGTATTTT.